This T cell receptor (beta chain) was identified during a study of cytomegalovirus exposure and HLA in healthy donors. Overall study results and limits: Association with HLA alleles at 0.05 false discovery rate was found for approximately 18,000 TCR beta sequences in a later analysis. The sole available immune exposure information was CMV serostatus. According to a later analysis, most TCR beta chains associated with CMV appeared HLA-restricted.

Researchers ran the PCR with 60 Vbeta and 13 Jbeta primers. The protocol was immunoSEQ multiplex PCR, while the TCRdb copy is restricted to in-frame clones and leaves out a portion. The data show under 40,000 clones, with 65% to 85% seen just once and about 8% held by the top ten. The CDR3 totals 12 residues. Trimming removed 3 bases at V and 5 bases at J, with 7 bases between. Looked up from germline, CDR1 is SGDLS and CDR2 is YYNGEE. Remarks on this clone: Its antigen is not identified.

The material sequenced was PBMCs. The receptor's source is a woman in her 30s in good health and CMV-seropositive. The J gene is TRBJ2-3, the V gene TRBV9; no clear D. CDR3 nucleotides: TGTGCCAGCAGCGAGAACGGAGATACGCAGTATTTT. Amino acid sequence: CASSENGDTQYF. The full variable domain, completed using reference TRBV9 and TRBJ2-3, is DSGVTQTPKHLITATGQRVTLRCSPRSGDLSVYWYQQSLDQGLQFLIQYYNGEERAKGNILERFSAQQFPDLHSELNLSSLELGDSALYFCASSENGDTQYFGPGTRLTVL.